A selection of T cell receptor beta chains follows, all from one sample in a study of tumor and adjacent non-tumor tissue in lung cancer. MiXCR, run by TCRdb on the multiplex PCR reads, gives a single entry per CDR3 protein. The sample contains 85,000 to 130,000 distinct CDR3 sequences, about 60% of which appear only once. What was sequenced was distant non-tumor lung tissue. Every receptor here comes from a man aged 25-40 years with non-small cell lung cancer. Each CDR3 is given with its conserved first and last residue. Fields, in order: V gene, J gene, CDR3 protein.

>TRBV5-5|TRBJ2-3
CTSGRPTMSDTDTQYF
>TRBV29-1|.
CSVEYGNLGTQHF
>TRBV11-2|TRBJ2-3
CASGLGPEFADTQYF
>TRBV7-9|TRBJ2-4
CASSPTSGKNIQYF
>TRBV6-5|TRBJ2-1
CASSLRMIEHGNEQFF
>TRBV12-3/TRBV12-4|TRBJ2-2
CASSFGGTGELLF
>TRBV11-2|TRBJ1-6
CAGGANSGNSPLHF
>TRBV20-1|TRBJ1-2
CSARDRAAYRYTF
>TRBV12-3/TRBV12-4|TRBJ2-6
CASSTAVSGANVLTF
>TRBV1|TRBJ1-6
CTSSQERGSHSYNSPLHF
>TRBV4-3|TRBJ2-3
CASSQDQSGGVGYGTDTQYF
>TRBV11-2|TRBJ2-7
CASSFSRESYEQCF
>TRBV11-2|TRBJ2-1
CASSAMDVDEQFF
>TRBV20-1|TRBJ2-4
CSAGDFAVDQYF
>TRBV11-2|TRBJ2-3
CASSTTFADTQNF
>TRBV28|TRBJ2-5
CASGPPGTQETQYF
>TRBV20-1|TRBJ1-2
CSTKTTGYDYIF
>TRBV13|TRBJ2-2
CASSLGVGRVVANTGELFF
>TRBV20-1|TRBJ2-3
CSANGEGGTDMQYF
>TRBV5-6|TRBJ1-2
CASSHEKGYTF
>TRBV11-1|TRBJ2-7
CASSLGEPSEQYF
>TRBV12-3/TRBV12-4|TRBJ2-2
CASRPADRATGDQFF
>TRBV11-1|TRBJ2-7
CASSLRFAYEQYF
>TRBV11-2|TRBJ2-7
CAGSLDRDTYYEQYF
>TRBV20-1|TRBJ2-3
CSASSVRTVNTQYF
>TRBV7-3|TRBJ2-2
CASGSEAANTEELFF
>TRBV11-1|TRBJ1-6
CASSLGFGWNDSPLHF
>TRBV6-2/TRBV6-3|TRBJ2-7
CASNTQRGATTYEQYF
>TRBV20-1|TRBJ1-5
CSAGRGWESNQPQHF
>TRBV6-1|TRBJ2-7
CVSSEARDSSHKQYF
>TRBV4-2|TRBJ2-7
CVSSQDTGRGTISYEQYF
>TRBV11-1|TRBJ2-7
CASSLEGPYVQYF
>TRBV20-1|TRBJ1-4
CSAPGVRTTNEKLSF
>TRBV6-1|TRBJ1-4
CASSDHSGNNEKLFF
>TRBV6-5|TRBJ1-2
CAISHDRGRYGYTF
>TRBV6-5|TRBJ2-1
CASSYSRGGNSYNEQFF
>TRBV13|TRBJ2-1
CASSPRPGEQFF
>TRBV12-3/TRBV12-4|TRBJ2-7
CASSLGGKAEQYF
>TRBV6-5|TRBJ2-1
CASSRRTHYNEQFF
>TRBV12-5|TRBJ2-1
CASGLENREQFF
>TRBV28|TRBJ2-3
CTSSSSGRLGDMQYF
>TRBV11-2|TRBJ2-1
CASSYMTGGVDEQFF
>TRBV20-1|TRBJ1-1
CSVTFFTEAFF
>TRBV29-1|TRBJ2-2
CVVRATGELFF
>TRBV5-1|TRBJ2-2
CASRNREGNTGELSF
>TRBV7-2|TRBJ2-7
CASSLGIRRTSNREQYF
>TRBV20-1|TRBJ2-3
CNATGGLASDTQYF